This T cell receptor (beta chain) was retrieved from a study of shared clonotypes between healthy human individuals. In the study overall: Each donor's CD4 naive and CD4 memory cells filled three plates apiece, CD8 naive two, and CD8 memory one.

Turning to this clone: Its antigen is undetermined.

The germline V gene has CDR1 GTSNPN and CDR2 SVGIG (reference sequence). V shed 1 base and J shed 6 bases, with 17 bases lying between them. The CDR3 is made up of 15 amino acids. Study conclusions and caveats: Generation probabilities were higher for clonotypes shared across all four sorted-subset donors than for unshared ones. With few donors, the genetic and exposure-history diversity represented was limited.

The naive CD8 population came from CD45RO-negative cells selected for CCR7, without terminally differentiated effector memory CD45RA+ cells. Clones were sequenced by immunoSEQ multiplex PCR, and TCRdb holds only the in-frame ones, with some missing. The sample comprises hundreds of thousands of clones, 85% to 95% of which are singletons, and approximately 0.11% rests with the top ten. Specimen: naive CD8+ T cells sorted from blood. The sequence was collected from a woman in her twenties or thirties in good health. The chain is built from TRBV30 and TRBJ2-3; possibly TRBD2 for D (6 bases). CDR3 sequence: CAWSGDWSMGDTQYF. CDR3 sequence (DNA): TGTGCCTGGAGTGGGGACTGGTCCATGGGGGATACGCAGTATTTT.